Listed below are T cell receptor beta chains from one sample, sequenced in a study of cytomegalovirus exposure and HLA in healthy donors. TCRdb's copy holds only in-frame clones and misses some; the assay was immunoSEQ multiplex PCR. The repertoire consists of some 170,000 clones, with around 75% occurring once and the leading ten covering roughly 2.7%. Sequencing was performed on PBMCs. These receptors were collected from a female donor in good health and CMV-seronegative. The CDR3 runs from the conserved cysteine through the conserved F or W. Each record gives: clone size, V gene, D gene, J gene, CDR3 protein, CDR3 DNA. A D gene is named only where the DNA matches it firmly. Clone size is shown for a subset of rows, as once, few, many or a class of expanded clone.

clone size: few; V gene: TRBV30; D gene: -; J gene: TRBJ2-7; CDR3 protein: CAWSAHSGFKGEQYF; CDR3 DNA: TGTGCCTGGAGTGCCCATTCAGGGTTCAAGGGGGAGCAGTACTTC
clone size: few; V gene: TRBV7-9; D gene: TRBD1; J gene: TRBJ2-7; CDR3 protein: CSSSLPRTGGSYEQYF; CDR3 DNA: TGTTCCAGCAGCCTACCTAGGACAGGGGGATCCTACGAGCAGTACTTC
clone size: -; V gene: TRBV9; D gene: -; J gene: TRBJ2-1; CDR3 protein: CASSVTTVVWNEQFF; CDR3 DNA: TGTGCCAGCAGCGTAACGACAGTAGTATGGAATGAGCAGTTCTTC
clone size: -; V gene: TRBV27; D gene: -; J gene: TRBJ1-2; CDR3 protein: CASSFRTAYGYTF; CDR3 DNA: TGTGCCAGCAGTTTCCGGACAGCTTATGGCTACACCTTC
clone size: -; V gene: TRBV29-1; D gene: TRBD1; J gene: TRBJ2-1; CDR3 protein: CSVTGTGYNEQFF; CDR3 DNA: TGCAGCGTTACCGGGACAGGGTACAATGAGCAGTTCTTC
clone size: once; V gene: TRBV5-5; D gene: -; J gene: TRBJ2-1; CDR3 protein: CASSRLTGYNEQFF; CDR3 DNA: TGTGCCAGCAGCCGTCTGACAGGATACAATGAGCAGTTCTTC
clone size: -; V gene: TRBV15; D gene: TRBD1; J gene: TRBJ2-1; CDR3 protein: CATSRDSPGQGAGEQFF; CDR3 DNA: TGTGCCACCAGCAGAGATTCGCCGGGACAGGGGGCAGGTGAGCAGTTCTTC
clone size: -; V gene: TRBV5-1; D gene: TRBD2; J gene: TRBJ2-7; CDR3 protein: CASSLGTSGTYEQYF; CDR3 DNA: TGCGCCAGCAGCCTAGGGACTAGCGGAACCTACGAGCAGTACTTC
clone size: -; V gene: TRBV7-9; D gene: TRBD2; J gene: TRBJ2-2; CDR3 protein: CASSSGGDTGELFF; CDR3 DNA: TGTGCCAGCAGCTCGGGAGGGGACACCGGGGAGCTGTTTTTT
clone size: -; V gene: TRBV5-4; D gene: -; J gene: TRBJ2-7; CDR3 protein: CASSLDPGSSYEQYF; CDR3 DNA: TGTGCCAGCAGCTTGGACCCGGGTAGCTCCTACGAGCAGTACTTC
clone size: -; V gene: TRBV28; D gene: -; J gene: TRBJ1-3; CDR3 protein: CASREGNTIYF; CDR3 DNA: TGTGCCAGCCGGGAGGGAAACACCATATATTTT
clone size: -; V gene: TRBV27; D gene: TRBD2; J gene: TRBJ2-5; CDR3 protein: CASSRLAAYQETQYF; CDR3 DNA: TGTGCCAGCAGTCGACTAGCGGCTTACCAAGAGACCCAGTACTTC
clone size: -; V gene: TRBV2; D gene: TRBD1; J gene: TRBJ2-3; CDR3 protein: CASSLTGEGTQYF; CDR3 DNA: TGTGCCAGCAGTTTGACAGGGGAAGGTACGCAGTATTTT
clone size: -; V gene: TRBV9; D gene: TRBD2; J gene: TRBJ2-3; CDR3 protein: CASSPEREQDTQYF; CDR3 DNA: TGTGCCAGCAGCCCGGAGCGGGAGCAAGATACGCAGTATTTT
clone size: -; V gene: TRBV30; D gene: -; J gene: TRBJ2-7; CDR3 protein: CAWSVGGYEQYF; CDR3 DNA: TGTGCCTGGAGTGTAGGCGGGTACGAGCAGTACTTT
clone size: -; V gene: TRBV11-2; D gene: -; J gene: TRBJ2-7; CDR3 protein: CASSLVIYEQYF; CDR3 DNA: TGTGCCAGCAGCTTAGTAATCTACGAGCAGTACTTC
clone size: -; V gene: TRBV2; D gene: TRBD2; J gene: TRBJ2-2; CDR3 protein: CASRRTSGGLTGELFF; CDR3 DNA: TGTGCCAGCAGGAGGACTAGCGGGGGGCTCACCGGGGAGCTGTTTTTT
clone size: few; V gene: TRBV7-2; D gene: -; J gene: TRBJ2-7; CDR3 protein: CASSTRGSDEQYF; CDR3 DNA: TGTGCCAGCAGCACCCGGGGTTCCGACGAGCAGTACTTC
clone size: -; V gene: TRBV7-2; D gene: TRBD1; J gene: TRBJ2-7; CDR3 protein: CASSLAHGTGGYEQYF; CDR3 DNA: TGTGCCAGCAGCTTAGCGCATGGGACAGGGGGGTACGAGCAGTACTTC
clone size: -; V gene: TRBV21-1; D gene: -; J gene: TRBJ1-1; CDR3 protein: CASSKVRHTNTEAFF; CDR3 DNA: TGTGCCAGCAGCAAAGTCAGACATACGAACACTGAAGCTTTCTTT
clone size: -; V gene: TRBV5-4; D gene: TRBD2; J gene: TRBJ2-5; CDR3 protein: CASSLGLAGTGTQYF; CDR3 DNA: TGTGCCAGCAGCTTGGGACTAGCGGGGACGGGGACCCAGTACTTC
clone size: -; V gene: TRBV4-1; D gene: TRBD2; J gene: TRBJ2-1; CDR3 protein: CASSQDERGPWGEQFF; CDR3 DNA: TGCGCCAGCAGCCAAGATGAGCGGGGGCCCTGGGGTGAGCAGTTCTTC
clone size: -; V gene: TRBV27; D gene: TRBD2; J gene: TRBJ2-3; CDR3 protein: CASSPTLAGGPDTQYF; CDR3 DNA: TGTGCCAGCAGTCCCACACTAGCGGGGGGGCCAGATACGCAGTATTTT
clone size: -; V gene: TRBV5-6; D gene: TRBD1; J gene: TRBJ1-1; CDR3 protein: CASSPIQGDTEAFF; CDR3 DNA: TGTGCCAGCAGCCCAATACAGGGGGACACTGAAGCTTTCTTT
clone size: -; V gene: TRBV6-1; D gene: -; J gene: TRBJ1-2; CDR3 protein: CASRRQDTGGYTF; CDR3 DNA: TGTGCCAGCAGAAGACAGGACACGGGCGGCTACACCTTC
clone size: few; V gene: TRBV30; D gene: -; J gene: TRBJ2-1; CDR3 protein: CAWSVGSSWTIYNEQFF; CDR3 DNA: TGTGCCTGGAGTGTAGGGAGTTCCTGGACGATATACAATGAGCAGTTCTTC
clone size: -; V gene: TRBV9; D gene: TRBD1; J gene: TRBJ1-1; CDR3 protein: CASSARQGGGAFF; CDR3 DNA: TGTGCCAGCAGCGCTAGACAGGGGGGGGGAGCTTTCTTT
clone size: few; V gene: TRBV4-3; D gene: -; J gene: TRBJ2-5; CDR3 protein: CASSQTGMRQETQYF; CDR3 DNA: TGCGCCAGCAGCCAAACAGGGATGCGACAAGAGACCCAGTACTTC
clone size: -; V gene: TRBV6-5; D gene: -; J gene: TRBJ1-2; CDR3 protein: CASSSREGYGYTF; CDR3 DNA: TGTGCCAGCAGTTCCCGGGAGGGCTATGGCTACACCTTC
clone size: -; V gene: TRBV4-1; D gene: TRBD2; J gene: TRBJ2-2; CDR3 protein: CASSRPEREGRKVHGELFF; CDR3 DNA: TGCGCCAGCAGCCGCCCGGAACGGGAGGGCCGTAAAGTACACGGGGAGCTGTTTTTT
clone size: once; V gene: TRBV7-3; D gene: TRBD1; J gene: TRBJ2-1; CDR3 protein: CASSSGTGEQFF; CDR3 DNA: TGTGCCAGCAGCTCAGGGACAGGAGAGCAGTTCTTC
clone size: -; V gene: TRBV5-4; D gene: -; J gene: TRBJ1-5; CDR3 protein: CASSLAPGQPQHF; CDR3 DNA: TGTGCCAGCAGCTTGGCCCCGGGGCAGCCCCAGCATTTT
clone size: -; V gene: TRBV19; D gene: TRBD1; J gene: TRBJ2-1; CDR3 protein: CASSVTDRGRQHEQFF; CDR3 DNA: TGTGCCAGTAGTGTCACGGACAGGGGGCGTCAGCATGAGCAGTTCTTC
clone size: -; V gene: TRBV19; D gene: -; J gene: TRBJ1-1; CDR3 protein: CASSIDGRGGMNTEAFF; CDR3 DNA: TGTGCCAGTAGTATAGATGGGAGGGGCGGCATGAACACTGAAGCTTTCTTT
clone size: -; V gene: TRBV13; D gene: TRBD2; J gene: TRBJ2-7; CDR3 protein: CASSSLGLGGSMSEQYF; CDR3 DNA: TGTGCCAGCAGCTCCTTGGGGCTTGGCGGGAGTATGAGCGAGCAGTACTTC
clone size: few; V gene: TRBV4-1; D gene: -; J gene: TRBJ1-2; CDR3 protein: CASSPTGRSVYGYTF; CDR3 DNA: TGCGCCAGCAGCCCGACAGGCCGGAGTGTCTATGGCTACACCTTC
clone size: once; V gene: TRBV6-5; D gene: TRBD1; J gene: TRBJ2-1; CDR3 protein: CASTYPDRGYNEQFF; CDR3 DNA: TGTGCCAGCACCTACCCGGACAGGGGTTACAATGAGCAGTTCTTC
clone size: -; V gene: TRBV11-2; D gene: -; J gene: TRBJ1-4; CDR3 protein: CASSRQGNSEKLFF; CDR3 DNA: TGTGCCAGCAGCCGCCAGGGGAATAGTGAAAAACTGTTTTTT
clone size: -; V gene: TRBV4-3; D gene: -; J gene: TRBJ2-1; CDR3 protein: CASSPHRLVGNEQFF; CDR3 DNA: TGCGCCAGCAGCCCTCACCGACTAGTAGGCAATGAGCAGTTCTTC
clone size: -; V gene: TRBV11-2; D gene: -; J gene: TRBJ2-1; CDR3 protein: CASSGRKYNEQFF; CDR3 DNA: TGTGCCAGCAGCGGGAGGAAGTACAATGAGCAGTTCTTC
clone size: -; V gene: TRBV5-1; D gene: -; J gene: TRBJ1-4; CDR3 protein: CASSDQGRDEKLFF; CDR3 DNA: TGCGCCAGCAGCGACCAGGGGAGAGATGAAAAACTGTTTTTT
clone size: few; V gene: TRBV7-9; D gene: TRBD1; J gene: TRBJ1-4; CDR3 protein: CASSMGQGWANEKLFF; CDR3 DNA: TGTGCCAGCAGCATGGGACAGGGGTGGGCTAATGAAAAACTGTTTTTT
clone size: -; V gene: TRBV7-2; D gene: -; J gene: TRBJ1-5; CDR3 protein: CASSVGGGSNQPQHF; CDR3 DNA: TGTGCCAGCAGCGTGGGGGGTGGTAGCAATCAGCCCCAGCATTTT
clone size: -; V gene: TRBV2; D gene: -; J gene: TRBJ2-5; CDR3 protein: CASSPTGIQETQYF; CDR3 DNA: TGTGCCAGCAGCCCCACAGGGATCCAAGAGACCCAGTACTTC
clone size: -; V gene: TRBV6-5; D gene: -; J gene: TRBJ1-1; CDR3 protein: CASSYVGEVNTEAFF; CDR3 DNA: TGTGCCAGCAGTTACGTTGGGGAGGTGAACACTGAAGCTTTCTTT
clone size: once; V gene: TRBV7-6; D gene: TRBD2; J gene: TRBJ2-4; CDR3 protein: CASSPLGGVLNIQYF; CDR3 DNA: TGTGCCAGCAGCCCCCTTGGGGGGGTTCTAAACATTCAGTACTTC
clone size: -; V gene: TRBV2; D gene: -; J gene: TRBJ1-2; CDR3 protein: CASSQQGRDYGYTF; CDR3 DNA: TGTGCCAGCAGTCAACAGGGTAGGGACTATGGCTACACCTTC
clone size: -; V gene: TRBV15; D gene: -; J gene: TRBJ2-1; CDR3 protein: CATGNYRDNEQFF; CDR3 DNA: TGTGCCACCGGGAACTACAGGGACAATGAGCAGTTCTTC
clone size: once; V gene: TRBV5-6; D gene: -; J gene: TRBJ1-5; CDR3 protein: CASSLRQVSLTNQPQHF; CDR3 DNA: TGTGCCAGCAGCCTACGACAGGTTTCCCTGACCAATCAGCCCCAGCATTTT
clone size: once; V gene: TRBV9; D gene: TRBD1; J gene: TRBJ2-1; CDR3 protein: CASSPTGASYNEQFF; CDR3 DNA: TGTGCCAGCAGCCCGACAGGGGCCTCCTACAATGAGCAGTTCTTC
clone size: -; V gene: TRBV19; D gene: -; J gene: TRBJ2-6; CDR3 protein: CASHRLAVSGANVLTF; CDR3 DNA: TGTGCCAGTCATCGTTTAGCGGTCTCTGGGGCCAACGTCCTGACTTTC
clone size: -; V gene: TRBV7-2; D gene: TRBD1; J gene: TRBJ1-2; CDR3 protein: CASSLAAPRAGGGSYTF; CDR3 DNA: TGTGCCAGCAGCTTAGCAGCTCCGCGTGCAGGGGGAGGAAGCTACACCTTC
clone size: -; V gene: TRBV5-1; D gene: -; J gene: TRBJ1-2; CDR3 protein: CASSLETDVSGYTF; CDR3 DNA: TGCGCCAGCAGCTTGGAGACAGATGTTTCTGGCTACACCTTC